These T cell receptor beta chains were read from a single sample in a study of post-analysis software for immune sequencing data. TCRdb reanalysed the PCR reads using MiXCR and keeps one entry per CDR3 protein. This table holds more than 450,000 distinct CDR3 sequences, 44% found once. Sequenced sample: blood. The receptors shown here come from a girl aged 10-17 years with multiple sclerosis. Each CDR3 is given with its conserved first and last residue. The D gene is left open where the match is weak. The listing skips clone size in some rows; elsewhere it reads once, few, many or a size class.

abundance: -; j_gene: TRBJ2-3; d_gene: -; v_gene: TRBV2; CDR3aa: CASRVALDTQYF; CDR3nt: TGTGCCAGCAGGGTAGCACTGGATACGCAGTATTTT
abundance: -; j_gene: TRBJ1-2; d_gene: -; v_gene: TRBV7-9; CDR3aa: CASSRVAYYGYTF; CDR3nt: TGTGCCAGCAGCCGCGTCGCCTATTATGGCTACACCTTC
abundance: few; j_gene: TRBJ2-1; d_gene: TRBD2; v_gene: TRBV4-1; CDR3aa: CASSQDGAGAGYNEQFF; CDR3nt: TGCGCCAGCAGCCAAGATGGGGCGGGAGCTGGTTACAATGAGCAGTTCTTC
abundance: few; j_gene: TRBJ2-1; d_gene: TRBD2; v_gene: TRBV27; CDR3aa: CASSLILAGGPLYNEQFF; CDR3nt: TGTGCCAGCAGTCTTATTCTAGCGGGAGGCCCTCTATACAATGAGCAGTTCTTC
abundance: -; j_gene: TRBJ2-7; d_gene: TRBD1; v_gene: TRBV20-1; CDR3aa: CSASRTGRGAYEQYF; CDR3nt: TGCAGTGCTAGCCGGACAGGGCGCGGTGCTTACGAGCAGTACTTC
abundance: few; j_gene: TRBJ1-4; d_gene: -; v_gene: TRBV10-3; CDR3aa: CAISEVQGNNEKLFF; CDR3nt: TGTGCCATCAGTGAGGTACAGGGCAATAATGAAAAACTGTTTTTT
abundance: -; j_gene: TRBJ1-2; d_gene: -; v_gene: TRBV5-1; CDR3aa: CASSFRVGVRGYTF; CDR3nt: TGCGCCAGCAGCTTCCGGGTGGGGGTACGTGGCTACACCTTC
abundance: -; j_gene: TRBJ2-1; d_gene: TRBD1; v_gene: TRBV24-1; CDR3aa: CATSDSGTGEQFF; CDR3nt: TGTGCCACCAGTGATTCAGGGACAGGGGAGCAGTTCTTC
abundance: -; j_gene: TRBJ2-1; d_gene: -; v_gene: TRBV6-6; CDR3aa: CASSSAQLSYHEQFF; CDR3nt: TGTGCCAGCAGTTCTGCCCAGCTATCCTACCATGAGCAGTTCTTC
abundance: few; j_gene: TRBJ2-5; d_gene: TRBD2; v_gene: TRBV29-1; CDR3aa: CSVASGGTQETQYF; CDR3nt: TGCAGCGTTGCCAGCGGGGGTACCCAAGAGACCCAGTACTTC
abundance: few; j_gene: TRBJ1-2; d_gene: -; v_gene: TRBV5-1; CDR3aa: CASSLGGVNYGYTF; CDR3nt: TGCGCCAGCAGCTTGGGCGGCGTTAACTATGGCTACACCTTC
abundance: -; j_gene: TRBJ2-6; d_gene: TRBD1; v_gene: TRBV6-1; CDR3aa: CASSPAGTASGANVLTF; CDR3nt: TGTGCCAGCAGTCCGGCCGGGACAGCATCTGGGGCCAACGTCCTGACTTTC
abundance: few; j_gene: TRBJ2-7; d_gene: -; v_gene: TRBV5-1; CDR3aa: CASSLDVGVSYEQYF; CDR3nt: TGCGCCAGCAGCTTGGACGTGGGAGTTTCCTACGAGCAGTACTTC
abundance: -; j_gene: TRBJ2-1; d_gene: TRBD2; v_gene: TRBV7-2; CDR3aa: CASSYSGGAPEQFF; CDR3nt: TGTGCCAGCAGCTATAGCGGGGGGGCCCCTGAGCAGTTCTTC
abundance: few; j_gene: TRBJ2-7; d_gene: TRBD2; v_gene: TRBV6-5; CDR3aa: CASRVAGPPYEQYF; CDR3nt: TGTGCCAGCAGGGTAGCGGGCCCCCCCTACGAGCAGTACTTC
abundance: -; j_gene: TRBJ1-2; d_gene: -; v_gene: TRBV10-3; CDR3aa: CAINVDPRGNGYTF; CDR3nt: TGTGCCATCAACGTAGACCCCCGGGGCAACGGCTACACCTTC
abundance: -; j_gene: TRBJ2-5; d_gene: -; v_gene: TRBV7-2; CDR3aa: CASSCEGYWETQYF; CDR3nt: TGTGCCAGCAGCTGTGAAGGATACTGGGAGACCCAGTACTTC
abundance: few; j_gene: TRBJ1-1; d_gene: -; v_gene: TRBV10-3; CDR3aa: CAISGPPMGTEAFF; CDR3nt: TGTGCCATCAGTGGGCCCCCTATGGGGACTGAAGCTTTCTTT
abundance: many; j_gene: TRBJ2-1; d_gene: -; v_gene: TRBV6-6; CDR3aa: CASSYSGSNEQFF; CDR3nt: TGTGCCAGCAGTTACTCTGGTTCCAATGAGCAGTTCTTC
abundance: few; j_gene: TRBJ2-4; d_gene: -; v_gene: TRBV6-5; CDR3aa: CASSYPTGPQYF; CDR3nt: TGTGCCAGCAGTTACCCAACAGGTCCTCAGTACTTC
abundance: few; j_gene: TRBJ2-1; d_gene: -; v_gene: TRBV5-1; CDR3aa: CASSPAGDSPHNEQFF; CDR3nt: TGCGCCAGCAGCCCGGCAGGGGATTCCCCCCACAATGAGCAGTTCTTC
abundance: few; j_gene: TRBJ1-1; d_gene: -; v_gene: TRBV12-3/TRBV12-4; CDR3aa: CASSPPLTVNTEAFF; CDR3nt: TGTGCCAGCAGTCCCCCTCTAACGGTGAACACTGAAGCTTTCTTT
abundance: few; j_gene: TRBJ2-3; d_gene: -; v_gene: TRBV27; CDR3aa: CASSFPRDTQYF; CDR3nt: TGTGCCAGCAGTTTTCCGAGAGATACGCAGTATTTT
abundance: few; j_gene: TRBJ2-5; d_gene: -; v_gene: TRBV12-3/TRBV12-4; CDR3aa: CASRAHQTGGDTQYF; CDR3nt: TGTGCCAGCAGGGCCCACCAAACAGGGGGGGATACCCAGTACTTC
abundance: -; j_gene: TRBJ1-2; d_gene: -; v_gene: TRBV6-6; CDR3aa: CASTRPSEGYTF; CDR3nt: TGTGCCAGCACCAGGCCCTCGGAGGGCTACACCTTC
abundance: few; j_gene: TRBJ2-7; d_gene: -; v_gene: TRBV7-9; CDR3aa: CASSSTPFPYEQYF; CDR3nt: TGTGCCAGCAGCTCGACCCCTTTCCCTTACGAGCAGTACTTC
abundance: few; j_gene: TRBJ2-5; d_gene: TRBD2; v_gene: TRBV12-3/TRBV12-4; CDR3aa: CASSSRLAGEETQYF; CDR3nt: TGTGCCAGCAGTTCCCGACTAGCGGGGGAAGAGACCCAGTACTTC
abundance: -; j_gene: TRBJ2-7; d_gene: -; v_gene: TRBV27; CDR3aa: CVSSLRTAYSYEQYF; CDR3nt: TGTGTCAGCAGTCTTCGGACAGCATACTCATACGAGCAGTACTTC